This TCR beta chain came from a study of blood T cells in healthy people across ages. As for this clonotype: The junction departs from germline at one end; a sequencing error may be responsible.

Then a second PCR, running roughly 6 to 12 cycles, was carried out with a sample-barcoded 5' primer and a J-beta primer mix. In TCRdb, the 5' RACE reads were re-called with MiXCR into one record per CDR3 protein. This table holds roughly 1.5 million distinct CDR3 sequences, approximately 42% found once. The sample consisted of blood. The receptor comes from a woman younger than 30 in good health.

CDR3 nucleotides: TGTGCCACTTCAAAAGCACCGGGGACGAGCTCCTACAATGCGCAGTTCTTC. It translates to CATSKAPGTSSYNAQFF. The chain carries TRBV10-3 and TRBJ2-1; perhaps D is TRBD1 or TRBD2 (5 bases each). Germline assignment: CDR1 ENHRY and CDR2 SYGVKD. This CDR3 has 17 residues.